The clone carrying this T cell receptor beta chain was seen only a few times. Volunteers from a blood bank in Maryland, USA, made up the healthy controls. These data originate in a study of neurological immune-mediated disorders. Over 200 million TCR-beta sequences, together covering 15-18 subjects, were produced by every individual sequencing run that was carried out. TCRdb reprocessed the 5' RACE reads via MiXCR and lists one record per CDR3 protein. This table holds 45,000 or so distinct CDR3 sequences, about 13% found once. The CDR3 contains 13 residues. Germline CDR1 MNHEY, CDR2 SVGAGI. The V and J ends lost 6 bases and 5 bases, in that order; junction bases with no gene match: 5.

The origin of this receptor is a female donor in good health. Sequenced sample: PBMCs. The chain is built from TRBV6-5 and TRBJ2-5, with 8 bases matching TRBD1. In nucleotides, the CDR3 is TGTGCCAGCAGGGGGACAGGCAGGGAGACCCAGTACTTC. Its protein is CASRGTGRETQYF.